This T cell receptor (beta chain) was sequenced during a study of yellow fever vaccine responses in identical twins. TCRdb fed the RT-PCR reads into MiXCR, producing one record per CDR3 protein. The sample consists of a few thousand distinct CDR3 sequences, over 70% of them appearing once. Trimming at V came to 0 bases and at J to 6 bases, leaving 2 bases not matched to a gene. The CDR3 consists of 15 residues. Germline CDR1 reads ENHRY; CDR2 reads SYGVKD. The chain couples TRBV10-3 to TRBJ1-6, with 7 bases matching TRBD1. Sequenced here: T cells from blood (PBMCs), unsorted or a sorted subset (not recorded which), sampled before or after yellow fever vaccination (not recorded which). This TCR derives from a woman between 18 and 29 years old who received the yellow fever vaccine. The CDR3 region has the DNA TGTGCCATCAGTGAGTCTGGGACAGCTAATTCACCCCTCCACTTT. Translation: CAISESGTANSPLHF.